This TCR beta chain comes out of a study of blood T cells in healthy people across ages. Each donor had approximately 10 milliliters of peripheral blood drawn. Remarks on this clonotype: Its antigen is still unknown.

The authors ran a second PCR of roughly 7 to 11 cycles using a sample-barcoded 5' primer and a J-beta primer mix. TCRdb itself ran the 5' RACE reads through MiXCR, one entry per CDR3 protein. The sample holds about 780,000 distinct CDR3 sequences, about 46% seen once. Study conclusions and caveats: There was no known CMV status for donors, so expanded clonotype changes were possibly confounded.

The V and J ends lost 0 bases and 0 bases respectively, with 9 bases between them. The CDR3 is 15 amino acids. The V gene's germline CDR1 is GTSNPN and CDR2 SVGIG (reference sequence). The sequence was collected from a man at least 80 years old in good health. Sequenced material: blood. J is TRBJ1-5 and V is TRBV30; D perhaps matches TRBD1 (5 bases). CDR3 sequence (DNA): TGTGCCTGGAGTGTTGGCAGGGCTAGCAATCAGCCCCAGCATTTT. It specifies CAWSVGRASNQPQHF.